Listed here is a single T cell receptor (beta chain). These data are taken from a study of blood T cell repertoires in COVID-19. Germline-derived CDR1 and CDR2 are LNHDA and SQIVND (reference sequence). CDR3 length: 16 residues. V lost 1 base and J lost 3, with 13 bases in between. Clones were sequenced by immunoSEQ multiplex PCR, and TCRdb holds only the in-frame ones, with some missing. The sample records about 370,000 clones, more than 80% being singletons. The TCR was taken from a man between 18 and 29 years old who had recovered from COVID-19. Specimen: PBMCs or T cells enriched from blood (not recorded which). The chain is built from TRBV19 and TRBJ2-1; tentatively, D is TRBD2 (6 bases). The CDR3 DNA reads TGTGCCAGTAGTATAGCCGGCGGGGCCTACTACAATGAGCAGTTCTTC. It yields the protein CASSIAGGAYYNEQFF.